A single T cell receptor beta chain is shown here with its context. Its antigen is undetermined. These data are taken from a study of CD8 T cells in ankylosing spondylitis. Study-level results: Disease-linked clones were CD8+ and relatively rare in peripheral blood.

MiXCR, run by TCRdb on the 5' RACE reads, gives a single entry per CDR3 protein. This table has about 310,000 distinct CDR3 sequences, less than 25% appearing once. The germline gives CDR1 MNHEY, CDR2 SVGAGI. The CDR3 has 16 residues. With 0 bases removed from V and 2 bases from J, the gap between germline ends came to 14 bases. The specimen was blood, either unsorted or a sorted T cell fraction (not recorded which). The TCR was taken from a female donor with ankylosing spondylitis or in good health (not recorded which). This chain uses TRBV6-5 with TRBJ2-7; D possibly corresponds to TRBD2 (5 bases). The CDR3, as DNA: TGTGCCAGCAGTTACTCGAGTCGGGGAGTGGCCTACGAGCAGTACTTC. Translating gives CASSYSSRGVAYEQYF.